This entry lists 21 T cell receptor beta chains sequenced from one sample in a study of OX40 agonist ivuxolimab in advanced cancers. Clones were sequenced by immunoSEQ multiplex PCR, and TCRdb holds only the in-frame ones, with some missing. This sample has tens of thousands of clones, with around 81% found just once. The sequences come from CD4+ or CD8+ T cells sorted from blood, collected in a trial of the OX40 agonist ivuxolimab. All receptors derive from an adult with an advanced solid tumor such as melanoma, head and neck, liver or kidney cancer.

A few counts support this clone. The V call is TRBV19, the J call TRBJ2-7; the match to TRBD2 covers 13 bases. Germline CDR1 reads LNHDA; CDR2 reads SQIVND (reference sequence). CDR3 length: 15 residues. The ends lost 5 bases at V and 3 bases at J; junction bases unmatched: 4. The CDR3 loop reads CASSPRTSGSYEQYF. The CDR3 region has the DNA TGTGCCAGTAGTCCCCGGACTAGCGGGAGCTACGAGCAGTACTTC.

CDR3 sequence: CSVIGTAYNEQFF. The CDR3, as DNA: TGCAGCGTAATCGGGACAGCGTACAATGAGCAGTTCTTC. The genes are TRBV29-1 and TRBJ2-1; 7 nucleotides agree with TRBD1. Germline loops: CDR1 SQVTM, CDR2 ANQGSEA. The CDR3 is 13 amino acids. The J segment lost 4 bases and the V segment lost 6 bases, leaving 6 bases of the junction unmatched.

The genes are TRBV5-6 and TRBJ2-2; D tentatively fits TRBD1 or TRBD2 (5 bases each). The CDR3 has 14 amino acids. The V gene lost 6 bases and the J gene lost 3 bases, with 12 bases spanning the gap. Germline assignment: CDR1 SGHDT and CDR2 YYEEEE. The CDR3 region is CASTGGPHTGELFF. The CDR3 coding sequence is TGTGCCAGCACTGGGGGACCCCACACCGGGGAGCTGTTTTTT. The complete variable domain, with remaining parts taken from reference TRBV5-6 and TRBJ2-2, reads DAGVTQSPTHLIKTRGQQVTLRCSPKSGHDTVSWYQQALGQGPQFIFQYYEEEERQRGNFPDRFSGHQFPNYSSELNVNALLLGDSALYLCASTGGPHTGELFFGEGSRLTVL.

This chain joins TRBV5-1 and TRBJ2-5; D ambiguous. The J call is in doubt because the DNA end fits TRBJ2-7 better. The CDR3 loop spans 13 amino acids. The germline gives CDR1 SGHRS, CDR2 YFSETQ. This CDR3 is CASSLARLYEQYF. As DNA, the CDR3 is TGCGCCAGCAGCTTGGCCCGCCTCTACGAGCAGTACTTC.

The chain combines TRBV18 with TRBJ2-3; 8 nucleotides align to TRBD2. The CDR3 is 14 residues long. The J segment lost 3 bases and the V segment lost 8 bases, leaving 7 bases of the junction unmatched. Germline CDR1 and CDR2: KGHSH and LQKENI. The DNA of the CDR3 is TGTGCCAGCGCGCGGGGGGCCGGGACAGATACGCAGTATTTT. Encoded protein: CASARGAGTDTQYF.

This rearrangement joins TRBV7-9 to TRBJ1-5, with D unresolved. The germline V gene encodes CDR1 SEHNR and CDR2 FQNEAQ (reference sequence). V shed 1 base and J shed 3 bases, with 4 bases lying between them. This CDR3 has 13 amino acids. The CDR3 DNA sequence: TGTGCCAGCAGCTTAGAAGACAATCAGCCCCAGCATTTT. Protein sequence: CASSLEDNQPQHF.

This CDR3 reads CASSQSNSPLHF. The CDR3 region has the DNA TGCGCCAGCAGCCAAAGCAATTCACCCCTCCACTTT. V usage is TRBV4-3 and J usage is TRBJ1-6; unclear D gene. V was clipped by 2 bases and J by 7 bases, with 3 bases between them. Germline V gene lookup returns CDR1 LGHNA and CDR2 YSLEER. The CDR3 consists of 12 residues.

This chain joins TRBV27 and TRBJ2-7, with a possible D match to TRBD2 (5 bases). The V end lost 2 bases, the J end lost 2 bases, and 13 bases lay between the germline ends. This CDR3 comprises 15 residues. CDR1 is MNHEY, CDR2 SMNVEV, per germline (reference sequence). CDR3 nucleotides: TGTGCCAGCAGTTTAACGATGGGCGGGCCCTACGAGCAGTACTTC. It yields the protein CASSLTMGGPYEQYF.

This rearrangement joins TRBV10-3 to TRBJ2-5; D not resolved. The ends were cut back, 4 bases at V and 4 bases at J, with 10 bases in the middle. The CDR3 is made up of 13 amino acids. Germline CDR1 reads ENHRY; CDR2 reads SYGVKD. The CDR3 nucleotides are TGTGCCATCAGTGGTGAAGTAATAGAGACCCAGTACTTC. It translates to CAISGEVIETQYF.

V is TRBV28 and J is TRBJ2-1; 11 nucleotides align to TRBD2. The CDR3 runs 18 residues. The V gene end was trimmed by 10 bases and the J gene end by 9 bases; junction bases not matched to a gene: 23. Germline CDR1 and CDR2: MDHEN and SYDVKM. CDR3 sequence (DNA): TGTGCCACCCATCGGCCACTAGCGGGAGTCAGTCTCAGGGGTGAGCAGTTCTTC. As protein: CATHRPLAGVSLRGEQFF.

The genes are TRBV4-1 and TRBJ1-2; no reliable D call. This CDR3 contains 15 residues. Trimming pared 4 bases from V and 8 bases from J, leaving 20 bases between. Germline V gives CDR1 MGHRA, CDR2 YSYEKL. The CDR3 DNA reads TGCGCCAGCAGCCCCATCCCCGGGAGGTCACACGGCTACACCTTC. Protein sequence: CASSPIPGRSHGYTF.

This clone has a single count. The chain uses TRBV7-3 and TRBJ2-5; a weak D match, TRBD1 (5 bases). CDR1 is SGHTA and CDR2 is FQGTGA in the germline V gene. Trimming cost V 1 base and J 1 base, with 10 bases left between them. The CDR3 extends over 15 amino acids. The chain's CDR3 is CASSLNTGFQETQYF. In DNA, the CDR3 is TGTGCCAGCAGCTTAAACACAGGTTTCCAAGAGACCCAGTACTTC.

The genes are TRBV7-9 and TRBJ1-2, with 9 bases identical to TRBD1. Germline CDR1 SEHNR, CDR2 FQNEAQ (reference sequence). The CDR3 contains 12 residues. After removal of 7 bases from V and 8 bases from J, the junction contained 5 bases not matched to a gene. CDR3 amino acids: CASIRTGEGYTF. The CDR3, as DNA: TGTGCCAGCATCCGGACAGGGGAGGGCTACACCTTC. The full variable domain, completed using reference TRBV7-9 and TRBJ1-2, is DTGVSQNPRHKITKRGQNVTFRCDPISEHNRLYWYRQTLGQGPEFLTYFQNEAQLEKSRLLSDRFSAERPKGSFSTLEIQRTEQGDSAMYLCASIRTGEGYTFGSGTRLTVV.

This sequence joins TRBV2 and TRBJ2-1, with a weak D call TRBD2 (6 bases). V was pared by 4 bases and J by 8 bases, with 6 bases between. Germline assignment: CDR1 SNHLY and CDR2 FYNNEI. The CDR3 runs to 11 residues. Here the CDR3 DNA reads TGTGCCAGCAGTGGGGAGGATGAGCAGTTCTTC. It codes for CASSGEDEQFF.

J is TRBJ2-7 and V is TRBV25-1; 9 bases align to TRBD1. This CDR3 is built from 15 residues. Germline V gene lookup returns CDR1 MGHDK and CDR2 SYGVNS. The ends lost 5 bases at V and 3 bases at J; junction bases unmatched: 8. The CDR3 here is CASSYPGQGVYEQYF. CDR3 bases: TGTGCCAGCAGTTATCCGGGACAGGGAGTCTACGAGCAGTACTTC.

The CDR3 bases are TGTGCCACCAAGGACAGCAGCTCCTATAATTCACCCCTCCACTTT. It translates to CATKDSSSYNSPLHF. The V call is TRBV28, the J call TRBJ1-6, with TRBD1 as a possible D gene (6 bases). Germline loops: CDR1 MDHEN, CDR2 SYDVKM. The V end lost 10 bases, the J end lost 0 bases, and 13 bases lay between the germline ends. This CDR3 spans 15 amino acids.

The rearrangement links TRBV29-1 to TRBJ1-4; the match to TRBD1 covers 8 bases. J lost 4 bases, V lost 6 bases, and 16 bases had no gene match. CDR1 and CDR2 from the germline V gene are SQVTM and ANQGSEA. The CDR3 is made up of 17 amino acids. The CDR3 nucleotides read TGCAGCGTGGGCCCGGCAGGGGGCGGTTCGGGTAATGAAAAACTGTTTTTT. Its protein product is CSVGPAGGGSGNEKLFF.

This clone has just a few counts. CDR3 in amino acids: CSAVPGLAGGDEQFF. As DNA, the CDR3 is TGCAGCGCTGTACCGGGACTAGCGGGAGGGGATGAGCAGTTCTTC. V usage is TRBV29-1 and J usage is TRBJ2-1; 16 nucleotides agree with TRBD2. The CDR3 totals 15 residues. The junction had 8 bases not matched to a gene; V was cut back by 7 bases and J by 8 bases. CDR1 and CDR2 from the germline V gene are SQVTM and ANQGSEA.

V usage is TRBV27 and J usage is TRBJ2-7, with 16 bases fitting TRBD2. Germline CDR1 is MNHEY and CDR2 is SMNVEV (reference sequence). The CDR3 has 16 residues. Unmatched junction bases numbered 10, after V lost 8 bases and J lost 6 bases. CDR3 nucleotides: TGTGCCAGCTCTCCGGGACTAGCGGGAGGGCCCGGCGAGCAGTACTTC. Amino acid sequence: CASSPGLAGGPGEQYF.

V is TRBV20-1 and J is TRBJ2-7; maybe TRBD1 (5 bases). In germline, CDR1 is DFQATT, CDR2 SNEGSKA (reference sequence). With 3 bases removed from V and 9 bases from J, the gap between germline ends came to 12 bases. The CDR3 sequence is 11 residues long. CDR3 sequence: CSARGPPGQYF. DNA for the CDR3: TGCAGTGCTAGGGGGCCACCAGGGCAGTACTTC.

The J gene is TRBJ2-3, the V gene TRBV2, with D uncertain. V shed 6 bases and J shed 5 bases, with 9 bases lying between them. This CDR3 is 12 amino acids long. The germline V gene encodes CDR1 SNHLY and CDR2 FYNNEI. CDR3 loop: CASSSYEDTQYF. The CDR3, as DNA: TGTGCCAGCAGCTCCTACGAAGATACGCAGTATTTT.